This is a list of T cell receptor beta chains from one sample in a study of T cells in Graves' hyperthyroidism and ophthalmopathy. In TCRdb, the multiplex PCR reads were re-called with MiXCR into one record per CDR3 protein. This table holds about 560,000 distinct CDR3 sequences, 16% found once. The sequenced material came from blood. The receptors stem from a woman aged 18 to 35 with Graves' hyperthyroidism. The CDR3 runs from the conserved cysteine through the conserved F or W. The order of the fields is D gene, clone size, J gene, V gene, CDR3 DNA, CDR3 protein. The D gene is left open where the match is weak. Not all rows give a size; the values are once, few, many and, for expanded clones, a class.

NA few TRBJ2-7 TRBV4-1 TGCGCCAGCAGCCAAGTATATGCGTACGAGCAGTACTTC CASSQVYAYEQYF
NA NA TRBJ1-6 TRBV20-1 TGCAGTGCTAGAGCGGTTCTCGCTAATTCACCCCTCCACTTT CSARAVLANSPLHF
NA few TRBJ2-7 TRBV10-3 TGTGCCATCGGAGGGGAGAACTCCTACGAGCAGTACTTC CAIGGENSYEQYF
NA many TRBJ2-1 TRBV7-9 TGTGCCAGCAGCTTGATTGAGCAGTTCTTC CASSLIEQFF
NA NA TRBJ2-1 TRBV6-9 TGTGCCAGCAGTTACGGTTTCGATTTAAGGTACAATGAGCAGTTCTTC CASSYGFDLRYNEQFF
NA few TRBJ1-2 TRBV7-2 TGTGCCAGCAGCCAGGAATACAGGGAGGGCTACACCTTC CASSQEYREGYTF
NA NA TRBJ1-2 TRBV6-1 TGTGCCAGCAGTGAAGCTGCCGGGACGGGCTATGGCTACACCTTC CASSEAAGTGYGYTF
NA NA TRBJ1-6 TRBV12-3/TRBV12-4 TGTGCCAGCAGCCCGACAACTTATAATTCACCCCTCCACTTT CASSPTTYNSPLHF
NA many TRBJ2-7 TRBV15 TGTGCCACCAGCAGAGATATAGACAGGGCGGGAGAGCAGTACTTC CATSRDIDRAGEQYF
TRBD1 NA TRBJ2-1 TRBV12-3/TRBV12-4 TGTGCCAGCAGTCTGACAGGGGGCGGATACAATGAGCAGTTCTTC CASSLTGGGYNEQFF
TRBD2 many TRBJ2-3 TRBV20-1 TGCAGTATACGGGACGGGACTAGGACAGATACGCAGTATTTT CSIRDGTRTDTQYF
TRBD2 few TRBJ2-1 TRBV20-1 TGCAGTGCCCAAGGGACTAGCGCATACAATGAGCAGTTCTTC CSAQGTSAYNEQFF
NA many TRBJ2-4 TRBV13 TGTGCCAGCAGCCTACTCGGGGTCCAAGGCAAAAACATTCAGTACTTC CASSLLGVQGKNIQYF
NA many TRBJ1-5 TRBV6-2/TRBV6-3 TGTGCCAGCAACCACGGCCCGGTTCAGCCCCAGCATTTT CASNHGPVQPQHF
NA NA TRBJ2-2 TRBV15 TGTGCCACCAGCGACCCTAGGGGTGGATCCGGGGAGCTGTTTTTT CATSDPRGGSGELFF
NA many TRBJ2-5 TRBV18 TGTGCCAGCTCACCCGGCATAAAAGAGACCCAGTACTTC CASSPGIKETQYF
NA NA TRBJ1-3 TRBV12-3/TRBV12-4 TGTGCCAGCACGGACGATACCCTCTCTGGAAACACCATATATTTT CASTDDTLSGNTIYF
NA many TRBJ2-1 TRBV7-9 TGTGCCAGCAGCTTAACCCCCTTGGCGGAGAATGAGCAGTTCTTC CASSLTPLAENEQFF
TRBD2 many TRBJ2-1 TRBV20-1 TGCAGTGCTAGAGGCGAGCGGGAGTCCAATGAGCAGTTCTTC CSARGERESNEQFF
NA few TRBJ2-6 TRBV7-3 TGTGCCAGCAGCCCAGCCGCAGGGAGGTTCTCTGGGGCCAACGTCCTGACTTTC CASSPAAGRFSGANVLTF
TRBD2 many TRBJ2-3 TRBV27 TGTGCCAGCAGTTCGCGTCTGACTAGCGGGAGGGATACGCAGTATTTT CASSSRLTSGRDTQYF
NA NA TRBJ2-1 TRBV5-4 TGTGCCAGCAGGATGGGGAAGGGTAGCTACAATGAGCAGTTCTTC CASRMGKGSYNEQFF
NA many TRBJ2-5 TRBV28 TGTGCCAGCAGTTTCGGCGGGACAGTCCAAGAGACCCAGTACTTC CASSFGGTVQETQYF
NA NA TRBJ2-5 TRBV24-1 TGTGCCACCAGTGATCCAGCCTCTGAGGGACAAGAGACCCAGTACTTC CATSDPASEGQETQYF
TRBD1 NA TRBJ2-7 TRBV5-1 TGCGCCAGCAGCTTGGAAGACAGGGACTACGAGCAGTACTTC CASSLEDRDYEQYF
TRBD1 few TRBJ1-6 TRBV20-1 TGCAGTGCTGGAGTCGGGGGACAGAAATTTAATTCACCCCTCCACTTT CSAGVGGQKFNSPLHF
NA few TRBJ1-2 TRBV6-2/TRBV6-3 TGTGCCAGCAGTTACTCGGAGGAGCGCCCCTATGGCTACACCTTC CASSYSEERPYGYTF
NA many TRBJ2-1 TRBV20-1 TGCAGTGCTCTCCCCGGGAGATCCTACAATGAGCAGTTCTTC CSALPGRSYNEQFF
TRBD1 many TRBJ1-1 TRBV11-3 TGTGCCAGCAGGACCGGACAGGTGAACACTGAAGCTTTCTTT CASRTGQVNTEAFF
NA NA TRBJ2-1 TRBV20-1 TGCAGTGCCAACCCCCATAGAACCCCCTCGAAAGAGCAGTTCTTC CSANPHRTPSKEQFF
TRBD1 NA TRBJ2-3 TRBV28 TGTGCCAGCAGGACGACAGGGGGCGGGTCAGATACGCAGTATTTT CASRTTGGGSDTQYF
NA many TRBJ2-5 TRBV12-3/TRBV12-4 TGTGCCAGCAGCCAGTGGGCCGCGCAAGAGACCCAGTACTTC CASSQWAAQETQYF
TRBD1 NA TRBJ1-1 TRBV28 TGTGCCAGCAGGGGACTAGGGGGACAGGGGGCCCCTGAAGCTTTCTTT CASRGLGGQGAPEAFF
NA many TRBJ2-1 TRBV2 TGTGCCAGCACCTCAAACAATGAGCAGTTCTTC CASTSNNEQFF
NA many TRBJ2-1 TRBV7-2 TGTGCCAGCAGATTTAGCGTAGGGGGGGGCTTGGACAATGAGCAGTTCTTC CASRFSVGGGLDNEQFF
TRBD2 many TRBJ2-7 TRBV5-1 TGCGCCAGCAGCGCTTCGACTAGCGGCTACGAGCAGTACTTC CASSASTSGYEQYF
TRBD1 many TRBJ1-2 TRBV2 TGTGCCATCATGGGACAGGAGGTGGGCTACACCTTC CAIMGQEVGYTF
TRBD1 many TRBJ1-3 TRBV2 TGTGCCAGCCGAAGGGACAGGTCGAGCGACACCATATATTTT CASRRDRSSDTIYF
NA many TRBJ2-7 TRBV7-6 TGTGCCAGCAGCTTAGTGACTAGGGGCGAGCAGTACTTC CASSLVTRGEQYF
TRBD1 NA TRBJ2-1 TRBV12-5 TGTGCTAGTGGTTTGGGAGGCAGCCAGGGGGACAATGAGCAGTTCTTC CASGLGGSQGDNEQFF
NA few TRBJ2-2 TRBV5-1 TGCGCCAGCAGTTTTCAGCCGAACACCGGGGAGCTGTTTTTT CASSFQPNTGELFF
NA many TRBJ1-5 TRBV12-3/TRBV12-4 TGTGCCAGCAGCACCCTAAGGTCGCAGGGGAGGTTTGTGCGGCCCCAGCATTTT CASSTLRSQGRFVRPQHF
TRBD1 many TRBJ2-5 TRBV6-1 TGTGCCAGCAGACCAACAGGGGGCCGGGAGACCCAGTACTTC CASRPTGGRETQYF
NA few TRBJ1-1 TRBV12-3/TRBV12-4 TGTGCCAGCAGCCCCGCGTACACTGAAGCTTTCTTT CASSPAYTEAFF
NA many TRBJ1-1 TRBV11-2 TGTGCCAGCAGGGCCCAAAGGAAGCCCTTCACTGAAGCTTTCTTT CASRAQRKPFTEAFF
NA few TRBJ2-5 TRBV5-1 TGCGCCAGCAGCTTGGGCCCGGACGGGCAAGAGACCCAGTACTTC CASSLGPDGQETQYF
NA NA TRBJ2-3 TRBV19 TGTGCCAGTAGTATATTTCAAACTGCCGGGAGCACAGATACGCAGTATTTT CASSIFQTAGSTDTQYF
NA NA TRBJ2-1 TRBV19 TGTGCCAGTACCTCCAGCCGGCCGGATTCCGGCTCCTACAATGAGCAGTTCTTC CASTSSRPDSGSYNEQFF
TRBD2 many TRBJ2-7 TRBV6-1 TGTGCCAGCAGATTCCGGGAGGGCCAAAACGAGCAGTACTTC CASRFREGQNEQYF
NA many TRBJ2-5 TRBV2 TGTGCCAGCAGTGATCTGGGCACAGAGACCCAGTACTTC CASSDLGTETQYF
NA NA TRBJ2-5 TRBV18 TGTGCCAGCTCACCACTTTCACAGCCCCAAGAGACCCAGTACTTC CASSPLSQPQETQYF
NA NA TRBJ2-7 TRBV6-1 TGTGCCAGCAGACCCACAGTTTCCTACGAGCAGTACTTC CASRPTVSYEQYF
TRBD1 NA TRBJ2-6 TRBV7-2 TGTGCCAGCAGCTTACTTAATAGGGGGCGAAGGGCCAACGTCCTGACTTTC CASSLLNRGRRANVLTF